What follows are 28 T cell receptor beta chains derived from one specimen sequenced in a study of T cells after yellow fever vaccination. From the 5' RACE reads, TCRdb called clonotypes with MiXCR, one entry per CDR3 protein. The table has 10,000 to 11,000 distinct CDR3 sequences, approximately 4.6% seen once. Sequenced here: PBMCs, either bulk or a sorted T-cell subset (CD4+, CD8+, memory, or dextramer-sorted; not recorded which), sampled around 15 days after the first yellow fever vaccination. The receptors come from a man between 18 and 29 years old who received the YFV17D yellow fever vaccine.

By frequency in the sample, this clonotype is medium-sized. The V call is TRBV20-1, the J call TRBJ2-1, with D maybe TRBD2 (7 bases). The V gene lost 6 bases and the J gene lost 3 bases, with 18 bases spanning the gap. CDR3 length: 15 residues. The germline V gene has CDR1 DFQATT and CDR2 SNEGSKA (reference sequence). The CDR3 region has the DNA TGCAGTGCCCCTTCACCGGGGGGCCTCTACAATGAGCAGTTCTTC. It translates to CSAPSPGGLYNEQFF.

By its share, this clonotype is medium-sized. The chain joins TRBV20-1 to TRBJ1-1; 8 nucleotides align to TRBD1. V lost 6 bases and J lost 5; bases outside the gene matches: 8. Germline V gene lookup returns CDR1 DFQATT and CDR2 SNEGSKA (reference sequence). The CDR3 length is 13 residues. The CDR3 here is CSAYNRGTTEAFF. The CDR3 DNA reads TGCAGTGCCTACAACAGGGGGACAACTGAAGCTTTCTTT.

This clonotype was seen many times. The chain uses TRBV24-1 and TRBJ2-1; 10 bases agree with TRBD1. Trimming removed 1 base from V and 6 bases from J; junction bases left unmatched: 5. The germline V gene has CDR1 KGHDR and CDR2 SFDVKD. The CDR3 length is 16 residues. CDR3 coding DNA: TGTGCCACCAGTGATTTAGGGGACAGGGGACGCAATGAGCAGTTCTTC. Its translation: CATSDLGDRGRNEQFF.

This clonotype is deemed medium-sized. Here the CDR3 reads CAWGTGGYTGELFF. The CDR3 region has the DNA TGTGCCTGGGGGACAGGGGGCTATACCGGGGAGCTGTTTTTT. V is TRBV30 and J is TRBJ2-2; 12 bases map to TRBD1. The CDR3 length is 14 residues. The V gene end was trimmed by 5 bases and the J gene end by 5 bases; junction bases not matched to a gene: 3. Per the germline V gene, CDR1 is GTSNPN and CDR2 is SVGIG (reference sequence).

This clonotype was seen repeatedly, ten times or more. The chain combines TRBV28 with TRBJ2-7; D is uncertain. This CDR3 comprises 9 residues. Germline values: CDR1 MDHEN, CDR2 SYDVKM. Deletions cut 7 bases from V and 7 bases from J, with 5 bases between. The CDR3, as DNA: TGTGCCAGCATCAATGAGCAGTACGTC. Its translation is CASINEQYV.

This clonotype was observed at least ten times. This rearrangement joins TRBV11-2 to TRBJ2-5, with 7 bases identical to TRBD1. Trimming cost V 5 bases and J 1 base; bases outside gene matches: 4. The CDR3 totals 14 residues. CDR1 and CDR2 from the germline V gene are SGHAT and FQNNGV. The CDR3 coding sequence is TGTGCCAGCAGCCCAGGGGGTACCCAAGAGACCCAGTACTTC. Encoded protein: CASSPGGTQETQYF.

This clonotype was detected ten times or more. The chain is built from TRBV5-1 and TRBJ2-1; 8 positions match TRBD1. Germline values: CDR1 SGHRS, CDR2 YFSETQ. This CDR3 contains 14 residues. After removal of 2 bases from V and 5 bases from J, the junction contained 3 bases not matched to a gene. The DNA for the CDR3 is TGCGCCAGCAGCTTACAGGGGGAGGACAATGAGCAGTTCTTC. Amino acid sequence: CASSLQGEDNEQFF. The full variable domain, with the rest looked up from reference TRBV5-1 and TRBJ2-1, is KAGVTQTPRYLIKTRGQQVTLSCSPISGHRSVSWYQQTPGQGLQFLFEYFSETQRNKGNFPGRFSGRQFSNSRSEMNVSTLELGDSALYLCASSLQGEDNEQFFGPGTRLTVL.

This clonotype is deemed medium-sized. The V and J genes are TRBV5-1 and TRBJ2-2; D may correspond to TRBD1 or TRBD2 (5 bases each). The ends were cut back, 4 bases at V and 3 bases at J, with 10 bases in the middle. The CDR3 loop spans 14 amino acids. Germline CDR1 and CDR2: SGHRS and YFSETQ. The chain's CDR3 is CASSPGTDTGELFF. CDR3 coding DNA: TGCGCCAGCAGCCCCGGGACGGACACCGGGGAGCTGTTTTTT.

By share of the sample, this clonotype is medium-sized. V is TRBV10-3 and J is TRBJ2-3, with D perhaps matching TRBD2 (5 bases). Trimming pared 7 bases from V and 0 bases from J, leaving 11 bases between. Germline CDR1 reads ENHRY; CDR2 reads SYGVKD. This CDR3 contains 14 residues. CDR3 sequence: CAITSGSSTDTQYF. In DNA form, the CDR3 reads TGTGCCATCACCAGCGGATCTAGCACAGATACGCAGTATTTT.

This clonotype was found many times. The V call is TRBV29-1, the J call TRBJ2-3, with D unclear. CDR3 length: 12 amino acids. Germline V lookup: CDR1 SQVTM, CDR2 ANQGSEA. V lost 3 bases, J lost 4 bases, and 8 bases lay in between. This CDR3 reads CSVDVAADTQYF. In DNA, the CDR3 is TGCAGCGTTGACGTAGCTGCAGATACGCAGTATTTT.

In this sample, this clonotype turned up many times. J is TRBJ2-5 and V is TRBV7-2, with D unresolved. CDR1 and CDR2 (germline): SGHTA, FQGNSA. The CDR3 extends over 14 amino acids. Trimming stripped 1 base from V and 2 bases from J, with 8 bases between. CDR3: CASSLGGLQETQYF. The CDR3 bases are TGTGCCAGCAGCTTAGGGGGTCTTCAAGAGACCCAGTACTTC. The full variable domain, rest sourced from reference TRBV7-2 and TRBJ2-5, is GAGVSQSPSNKVTEKGKDVELRCDPISGHTALYWYRQSLGQGLEFLIYFQGNSAPDKSGLPSDRFSAERTGGSVSTLTIQRTQQEDSAVYLCASSLGGLQETQYFGPGTRLLVL.

In its sample, this clonotype is medium-sized. V gene TRBV12-3 or TRBV12-4 combines with J gene TRBJ2-5; the D gene is possibly TRBD1 (5 bases). This CDR3 spans 15 amino acids. V dropped 2 bases and J dropped 0 bases, with 10 bases sitting between them. DNA of the CDR3: TGTGCCAGCAGTTTAAGGTCAGGGTACCAAGAGACCCAGTACTTC. Amino acids: CASSLRSGYQETQYF.

This clonotype was recorded many times. The chain links TRBV21-1 to TRBJ1-5; the D segment call TRBD1 is taken from the table without a DNA check. TRBV21-1 is an annotated pseudogene. The CDR3 totals 19 residues. CDR3 DNA sequence: TGTGCCAGCAGCACCAGACAGGGGGCCCTTCTATATAGCAATCAGCCCCAGCATTTT. This sequence encodes CASSTRQGALLYSNQPQHF.

This clonotype was detected many times. The V gene is TRBV6-5, the J gene TRBJ1-1; D is ambiguous. Germline assignment: CDR1 MNHEY and CDR2 SVGAGI. The CDR3 is 12 amino acids. Trimming removed 7 bases at V and 3 bases at J, with 9 bases between. CDR3 in DNA: TGTGCCAGCACCAACGGGGACACTGAAGCTTTCTTT. Translated, it gives CASTNGDTEAFF.

This clonotype was seen ten or more times. The chain combines TRBV9 with TRBJ2-1, with 11 positions matching TRBD2. CDR3 length equals 15 residues. Germline lookup yields CDR1 SGDLS and CDR2 YYNGEE. V was pared by 6 bases and J by 5 bases, with 7 bases of the junction left unmatched. DNA for the CDR3: TGTGCCAGCACTTATAGCGGGGGGGAAAACAATGAGCAGTTCTTC. As protein: CASTYSGGENNEQFF. The whole variable domain, filled in from reference TRBV9 and TRBJ2-1, reads DSGVTQTPKHLITATGQRVTLRCSPRSGDLSVYWYQQSLDQGLQFLIQYYNGEERAKGNILERFSAQQFPDLHSELNLSSLELGDSALYFCASTYSGGENNEQFFGPGTRLTVL.

This clonotype appeared many times. The rearrangement uses TRBV3-1 and TRBJ1-3; the D gene is possibly TRBD1 (5 bases). V lost 2 bases and J lost 4, with 15 bases in between. Per the germline V gene, CDR1 is LGHDT and CDR2 is YNNKEL (reference sequence). The CDR3 spans 16 residues. CDR3 in amino acids: CASSQTSGLSGNTIYF. CDR3 sequence (DNA): TGTGCCAGCAGCCAAACTTCGGGGCTGTCCGGAAACACCATATATTTT.

This clonotype has ten or more counts. The J gene is TRBJ1-1, the V gene TRBV20-1; 7 nucleotides match TRBD1. Germline assignment: CDR1 DFQATT and CDR2 SNEGSKA (reference sequence). The CDR3 extends over 14 amino acids. J lost 0 bases, V lost 5 bases, and 6 bases had no gene match. CDR3 sequence reads: CSARSGTVNTEAFF. The CDR3 DNA sequence: TGCAGTGCTCGATCCGGGACAGTGAACACTGAAGCTTTCTTT.

This clonotype was detected many times. The genes are TRBV24-1 and TRBJ2-1, with TRBD2 matching 8 bases. J lost 3 bases, V lost 1 base, and 4 bases had no gene match. Germline V lookup: CDR1 KGHDR, CDR2 SFDVKD. The CDR3 extends over 16 amino acids. CDR3 coding DNA: TGTGCCACCAGTGATTTCGGGGGGGCAGGCTACAATGAGCAGTTCTTC. Its protein product is CATSDFGGAGYNEQFF.

This clonotype was counted many times. This chain joins TRBV20-1 and TRBJ2-6, with 9 bases matching TRBD1. This CDR3 comprises 17 residues. CDR1 and CDR2 from the germline V gene are DFQATT and SNEGSKA (reference sequence). Trimming removed 6 bases from V and 0 bases from J; junction bases left unmatched: 9. CDR3 sequence reads: CSARRTGAFSGANVLTF. Here the CDR3 DNA reads TGCAGTGCGAGGCGGACAGGGGCTTTCTCTGGGGCCAACGTCCTGACTTTC.

This clonotype is labeled as medium-sized. V and J are TRBV5-1 and TRBJ2-3, with D perhaps matching TRBD1 or TRBD2 (5 bases each). V lost 5 bases, J lost 0 bases, and 16 bases lay in between. CDR1 is SGHRS, CDR2 YFSETQ, per germline. This CDR3 is built from 16 residues. CDR3 amino acids: CASRSSSGRSTDTQYF. CDR3 DNA: TGCGCCAGCAGGTCCTCTTCGGGACGCAGCACAGATACGCAGTATTTT. The full variable domain, its missing parts supplied by reference TRBV5-1 and TRBJ2-3, is KAGVTQTPRYLIKTRGQQVTLSCSPISGHRSVSWYQQTPGQGLQFLFEYFSETQRNKGNFPGRFSGRQFSNSRSEMNVSTLELGDSALYLCASRSSSGRSTDTQYFGPGTRLTVL.

This clonotype is termed medium-sized. The chain combines TRBV12-3 or TRBV12-4 with TRBJ1-3; D is ambiguous. V lost 5 bases and J lost 7, with 9 bases in between. CDR3 length: 12 residues. The CDR3 DNA reads as TGTGCCAGCAGTGCCCTTGGGAACACCATATATTTT. Its protein product is CASSALGNTIYF.

This clonotype is medium-sized. The CDR3 protein is CASRLEGGELFF. CDR3 DNA: TGTGCCAGCAGATTAGAAGGGGGGGAGCTGTTTTTT. V is TRBV27 and J is TRBJ2-2; D remains ambiguous. V was pared by 6 bases and J by 8 bases, with 10 bases between. This CDR3 region has 12 residues. Germline-derived CDR1 and CDR2 are MNHEY and SMNVEV (reference sequence).

This clonotype occurred many times. CDR3 bases: TGTGCCAGCAGTGCAGGGAGGTGGGATCAGCCCCAGCATTTT. It encodes CASSAGRWDQPQHF. This chain uses TRBV12-3 or TRBV12-4 with TRBJ1-5; D is possibly TRBD1 (5 bases). This CDR3 comprises 14 residues. V shed 5 bases and J shed 5 bases, with 13 bases lying between them.

Of note for this clonotype: A read error may produce the germline difference seen at one junction end. V is TRBV2 and J is TRBJ2-5; possibly TRBD1 for D (6 bases). The CDR3 runs 14 residues. Germline CDR1 SNHLY, CDR2 FYNNEI. As DNA, the CDR3 is TGTGTCAGCAGTGAAGGGGCCCGAGGGGGGACCCAGTACTTC. Encoded protein: CVSSEGARGGTQYF. The full variable domain, with the rest looked up from reference TRBV2 and TRBJ2-5, is EPEVTQTPSHQVTQMGQEVILRCVPISNHLYFYWYRQILGQKVEFLVSFYNNEISEKSEIFDDQFSVERPDGSNFTLKIRSTKLEDSAMYFCVSSEGARGGTQYFGPGTRLLVL.

In this sample, this clonotype is medium-sized. The V gene is TRBV6-5, the J gene TRBJ2-3, with D perhaps matching TRBD1 (5 bases). V was shortened by 6 bases and J by 4 bases, with 14 bases between the two germline ends. Germline V CDR1 and CDR2: MNHEY, SVGAGI. The CDR3 spans 14 residues. The CDR3 sequence is CASRLLGASDTQYF. CDR3 sequence (DNA): TGTGCCAGCAGACTCCTTGGGGCCTCAGATACGCAGTATTTT.

This clonotype was found many times. The chain employs TRBV10-1 and TRBJ2-7; 7 bases match TRBD1. V lost 4 bases and J lost 5; bases outside the gene matches: 17. This CDR3 spans 17 amino acids. Germline assignment: CDR1 WNHNN and CDR2 SYGVQD (reference sequence). In nucleotides, the CDR3 is TGCGCCAGCAGTGGGTGGACCCGGACAGGTGTGTCCAACGAGCAGTACTTC. As protein: CASSGWTRTGVSNEQYF.

The sample holds many counts of this clonotype. This chain uses TRBV5-4 with TRBJ1-1, with D possibly matching TRBD1 (6 bases). This CDR3 is built from 15 residues. Germline V lookup: CDR1 SGHNT, CDR2 YYREEE (reference sequence). Trimming pared 6 bases from V and 4 bases from J, leaving 19 bases between. The DNA for the CDR3 is TGTGCCAGCACCCCACCCCAGGGGCGAAGCACTGAAGCTTTCTTT. Protein product: CASTPPQGRSTEAFF.

This clonotype rates as medium-sized. V gene TRBV7-2 combines with J gene TRBJ2-3; 10 positions agree with TRBD2. With 2 bases clipped from V and 6 bases from J, the junction kept 2 bases outside the gene matches. Germline assignment: CDR1 SGHTA and CDR2 FQGNSA. The length of the CDR3 is 14 residues. CDR3 in amino acids: CASSLNSGGDTQYF. CDR3 DNA sequence: TGTGCCAGCAGCTTAAATAGCGGGGGGGATACGCAGTATTTT.